In its sample, the clone carrying this T cell receptor (beta chain) was seen a few times. This sample is part of a study of blood T cell repertoires in COVID-19. Study-wide context: COVID-19 samples from acute and convalescent phases originated in the United States, Italy and Spain. PBMCs, B-cell-depleted T cells, or T cells were the source of the cDNA or gDNA that made up the material.

The V and J ends lost 4 bases and 6 bases, in that order; junction bases with no gene match: 5. Per the germline V gene, CDR1 is SGHRS and CDR2 is YFSETQ. This CDR3 spans 13 amino acids. Method: immunoSEQ multiplex PCR; TCRdb's copy keeps in-frame clones and lacks some. This sample carries fewer than 300,000 clones, roughly nine tenths of them seen once, and the ten largest clones take over 2%. This receptor was taken from a woman aged 25-40 years with COVID-19, enrolled during active disease. This chain joins TRBV5-1 and TRBJ2-7; 9 positions match TRBD2. Sequencing input: peripheral blood. CDR3 nucleotide sequence: TGCGCCAGCAGCCGGGGACTAGCTTTCGAGCAGTACTTC. Protein product: CASSRGLAFEQYF.